Each of the 17 T cell receptor delta chains below was sequenced from the same sample in a study of gamma delta lymphoproliferative disorders and STAT genes. Sequencing used genomic DNA taken from PBMCs of patients and controls. TCRdb re-called the multiplex PCR reads with CATT. The table records a few thousand delta-chain clones, roughly 1.5% of them present only once. The specimen sequenced was blood. Source of these receptors: a human donor in good health.

The table lists this clone with a few counts. TCRdb pairs this DNA with a much larger clone's protein that differs at residue 14, likely a read error; the protein shown was translated from the DNA. V and J are TRDV3 and TRDJ1; 11 positions agree with TRDD3. Trimming took 0 bases from V and 5 from J; bases not matched to a gene: 20. From germline, CDR1 is TVYSNPD and CDR2 GDNSRS (reference sequence). The CDR3 has 19 amino acids. The DNA of the CDR3 is TGTGCCTTTAGTCCTCCTACGGTATACTGGGGGATAAGTGGGGATAAACTCATCTTT. Its protein is CAFSPPTVYWGISGDKLIF.

This clone was observed a few times. The CDR3 nucleotides are TGTGCCTGTGACCCACTGGGGGATACGAGGGGGACCGATAAACTCATCTTT. Protein product: CACDPLGDTRGTDKLIF. The chain couples TRDV2 to TRDJ1; 13 bases agree with TRDD3. Germline V gene data show CDR1 as GEAIGNYY and CDR2 as EKD. CDR3 length: 17 amino acids. V shed 3 bases and J 2 bases; nucleotides not matched to a gene: 8.

A note on this clone: The protein in TCRdb stems from a much larger clone and differs at residue 10 from this DNA's translation, likely a read error; here the protein is translated from the DNA. The chain carries TRDV3 and TRDJ1; 10 bases align to TRDD3. CDR1 and CDR2 from the germline V gene are TVYSNPD and GDNSRS (reference sequence). CDR3 size: 15 residues. Germline trimming cut 0 bases from V and 3 bases from J; bases unmatched to any gene: 7. CDR3 sequence: CAFSQYWGIADKLIF. Written as DNA, the CDR3 is TGTGCCTTTAGTCAATACTGGGGGATCGCCGATAAACTCATCTTT.

This clone was counted between two and nine times. TCRdb assigns this DNA the protein of a much larger clone, which departs from its translation at residue 3; this likely reflects a read error, and the protein shown comes from translating the DNA. The V gene is TRDV1, the J gene TRDJ1; 10 bases agree with TRDD3. There are 17 residues in the CDR3. The V gene's germline CDR1 is TSWWSYY and CDR2 QGS. V shed 10 bases and J 3 bases; nucleotides not matched to a gene: 17. This CDR3 is CAPGRCHWGMTADKLIF. The CDR3 coding sequence is TGTGCTCCTGGTAGATGCCACTGGGGGATGACAGCCGATAAACTCATCTTT.

This clone was seen only a few times. Given a far larger clone just one base away, this is likely a sequencing read error. The same CDR3 arises from other DNA sequences in this sample as well. The J gene is TRDJ1, the V gene TRDV2, with D hard to call. Trimming left V 3 bases short and J 0 bases short, with 16 bases between. The CDR3 sequence is 16 residues long. CDR1 GEAIGNYY and CDR2 EKD come from the germline V gene. CDR3 coding DNA: TGTGCCTGTGACTCACTACTCAGGAAGTACACCGATAAACTCATCTTT. Translating it yields CACDSLLRKYTDKLIF.

Turning to this clone: Since a far larger clone is one base different, this is likely a read error. Other DNA sequences in the same sample also yield this CDR3. V gene TRDV2 combines with J gene TRDJ1; 10 positions agree with TRDD3. The trim removed 0 bases at V and 11 bases at J, leaving 14 bases unmatched. The germline V gene has CDR1 GEAIGNYY and CDR2 EKD. This CDR3 region has 16 residues. The CDR3 sequence: CACDTVVGGIRRELIF. The CDR3 nucleotides read TGTGCCTGTGACACCGTGGTTGGGGGGATACGCAGGGAGCTCATCTTT.

This clone came up a few times. With a far larger clone one base away, a read error is the likely cause. V is TRDV1 and J is TRDJ1, with 10 bases identical to TRDD3. The CDR3 runs to 28 residues. J gave up 0 bases and V 4 bases, and 41 bases lay outside the gene matches. The V gene's germline CDR1 is TSWWSYY and CDR2 QGS. The CDR3 sequence: CALGGTFLGALDYRYWGMRSPNTDKLIF. As DNA, the CDR3 is TGTGCTCTTGGGGGGACCTTCCTAGGGGCACTCGATTACCGATACTGGGGGATGCGTAGTCCCAACACCGATAAACTCATCTTT.

Notes on this clone: The protein held in TCRdb is that of a much larger clone and does not match this DNA's translation at residue 4, likely because of a read error; the protein shown is translated from the DNA. The chain is built from TRDV3 and TRDJ1; D is perhaps TRDD2 (5 bases). Trimming cost V 4 bases and J 0 bases, with 24 bases left between them. CDR3 length equals 17 residues. Germline V gives CDR1 TVYSNPD, CDR2 GDNSRS (reference sequence). The CDR3 region has the DNA TGTGCCTCCACCTACCCTCAGGGTGCTGTGTACACCGATAAACTCATCTTT. Encoded protein: CASTYPQGAVYTDKLIF.

As for this clone: A far larger clone lies a single base away; this is likely a read error. Other nucleotide sequences in the sample specify the same CDR3. This chain links TRDV2 with TRDJ1; the D is unclear. The CDR3 covers 17 residues. Per germline, CDR1 GEAIGNYY and CDR2 EKD. V gave up 4 bases and J gave up 2 bases, with 22 bases separating them. DNA of the CDR3: TGTGCCTGTGAGGGCCTCCAGACACAAACCAATACCGATAAACTCATCTTT. Protein: CACEGLQTQTNTDKLIF.

By its share, this clone is medium-sized. This same CDR3 is encoded by further DNA sequences in the sample. The V call is TRDV1, the J call TRDJ1; 9 positions agree with TRDD2. Germline assignment: CDR1 TSWWSYY and CDR2 QGS. The V gene end was trimmed by 2 bases and the J gene end by 0 bases; junction bases not matched to a gene: 34. CDR3 length equals 26 residues. The CDR3 sequence: CALGERIERAFLRYLGATSYTDKLIF. CDR3 coding DNA: TGTGCTCTTGGGGAAAGGATTGAGAGGGCCTTCCTACGCTACTTGGGGGCTACTTCCTACACCGATAAACTCATCTTT.

This clone showed up just a few times. The V call is TRDV2, the J call TRDJ1; 13 nucleotides align to TRDD3. V lost 3 bases and J lost 2; bases outside the gene matches: 17. Germline CDR1 is GEAIGNYY and CDR2 is EKD. This CDR3 has 20 residues. The CDR3 sequence is CACDDSFRTGGYAGTDKLIF. The CDR3 region has the DNA TGTGCCTGTGACGACTCTTTCCGTACTGGGGGATACGCGGGAACCGATAAACTCATCTTT.

Regarding this clone: TCRdb has a much larger clone's protein, which differs at residue 6 from the translation of this DNA, likely because of a read error; what is shown is the protein translated from the DNA. The chain has TRDV1 and TRDJ1; the D gene could be TRDD2 or TRDD3 (8 bases each). Germline CDR1 is TSWWSYY and CDR2 is QGS. Trimming stripped 3 bases from V and 3 bases from J, with 32 bases between. This CDR3 has 21 amino acids. The CDR3 reads CALGETFLILMGDFLPDKLIF. The CDR3 region has the DNA TGTGCTCTTGGGGAGACCTTCCTAATTTTAATGGGGGATTTCCTACCCGATAAACTCATCTTT.

Worth noting for this clone: Only one base separates this from a far larger clonotype, so it likely reflects a read error. This sample includes further DNA sequences coding for the same CDR3. The rearrangement joins TRDV2 to TRDJ1; D gene unclear. Germline lookup yields CDR1 GEAIGNYY and CDR2 EKD. This CDR3 is built from 20 residues. The DNA of the CDR3 is TGTGCTTGTGACACCGTAGGACCGGGTACATCTCAAGATGGTTCCGATAAACTCATCTTT. It encodes CACDTVGPGTSQDGSDKLIF.

This clone was counted between two and nine times. The protein held in TCRdb is that of a much larger clone and does not match this DNA's translation at residue 5, likely because of a read error; the protein shown is translated from the DNA. This sequence joins TRDV1 and TRDJ1; TRDD3 matches 11 bases. The CDR3 has 24 residues. In germline, CDR1 is TSWWSYY, CDR2 QGS. The V segment lost 4 bases and the J segment 0 bases; nucleotides outside the gene matches: 28. CDR3 coding DNA: TGTGCTCTTGGGGGACTATTGTTCTACGCACTTAGTGGGGGATACGCAGTGTACACCGATAAACTCATCTTT. It encodes CALGGLLFYALSGGYAVYTDKLIF.

Points on this clone: This DNA translates differently at residue 4 from the TCRdb protein, which is that of a much larger clone; a read error is likely, and the protein shown is the DNA's own translation. The rearrangement joins TRDV1 to TRDJ1; 11 nucleotides line up with TRDD3. CDR3 length equals 25 residues. V lost 7 bases to trimming and J lost 1 base; unmatched junction nucleotides: 35. Germline-derived CDR1 and CDR2 are TSWWSYY and QGS. The CDR3 nucleotides are TGTGCTCTTGAGATACCCTTAAACCTTATCCTACGGGGTGGGGGATACGCCTGGGGCACCGATAAACTCATCTTT. It encodes CALEIPLNLILRGGGYAWGTDKLIF.

Worth noting for this clone: This DNA's translation differs at residue 6 from TCRdb's protein, which comes from a much larger clone; a read error is likely, and the protein shown is translated from the DNA. The chain joins TRDV2 to TRDJ1; TRDD3 agrees at 7 bases. V trimming: 0 bases; J trimming: 0 bases; junction bases outside the gene matches: 12. Per germline, CDR1 GEAIGNYY and CDR2 EKD. This CDR3 region has 18 residues. The CDR3 loop is CACDTGFGDKQYTDKLIF. CDR3 nucleotides: TGTGCCTGTGACACCGGATTCGGGGATAAACAGTACACCGATAAACTCATCTTT.

This clone was seen a handful of times. TCRdb has a much larger clone's protein, which differs at residue 13 from the translation of this DNA, likely because of a read error; what is shown is the protein translated from the DNA. This sequence joins TRDV2 and TRDJ1; D call uncertain. Germline V gives CDR1 GEAIGNYY, CDR2 EKD. This CDR3 has 16 residues. Written as DNA, the CDR3 is TGTGCCTGTGACTCACTACTTAGGAAGTACACCGATAACCTCATCTTT. This translates into CACDSLLRKYTDNLIF.